The clone carrying this TCR beta chain showed up just a few times. What it binds is not known. Between the trimmed V and J ends, which lost 3 bases and 6 bases, there was a span of 15 bases. Germline-derived CDR1 and CDR2 are LNHDA and SQIVND (reference sequence). The CDR3 sequence is 15 residues long. Vbeta (60) and Jbeta (13) primers were used in the PCR. Some clones are missing from TCRdb's copy, which holds only in-frame ones; the method was immunoSEQ multiplex PCR. Of 35,000 to 45,000 clones in the sample, 60% to 70% were seen once. This cohort consisted of healthy bone marrow donors. Each donor was nominally healthy when sampled (though unrecorded immune exposures were likely). This sample is drawn from a study of cytomegalovirus exposure and HLA in healthy donors. Findings and limits, study-wide: High sensitivity and specificity were reportedly achieved when the classifier diagnosed cytomegalovirus status.

Sequenced material: PBMCs. The source of this sequence is a man in his fifties or sixties in good health and CMV-seropositive. The chain couples TRBV19 to TRBJ2-1; TRBD1 is a possible D gene (6 bases). DNA of the CDR3: TGTGCCAGTAGTATCCCAGGGGTTTTTCCCAATGAGCAGTTCTTC. It is translated as CASSIPGVFPNEQFF.